Presented here are 5 T cell receptor beta chains from one specimen sequenced in a study of blood T cell repertoires in COVID-19. Generated by immunoSEQ multiplex PCR, the TCRdb table keeps only in-frame clones and is missing some. The profile shows roughly 160,000 clones, around 83% of them singletons. The sequenced sample consisted of peripheral blood. These TCRs come from a woman in her 70s who had recovered from COVID-19.

This sequence joins TRBV4-1 and TRBJ2-5; a possible D gene is TRBD1 (6 bases). Trimming cost V 5 bases and J 5 bases, with 18 bases left between them. The CDR3 runs 15 residues. Germline lookup yields CDR1 MGHRA and CDR2 YSYEKL. CDR3: CASSFRTAGGETQYF. The CDR3 DNA reads as TGCGCCAGCAGCTTCCGGACAGCCGGCGGGGAGACCCAGTACTTC.

The chain employs TRBV6-2 or TRBV6-3 and TRBJ2-7, with 8 positions matching TRBD1. The CDR3 length is 16 residues. Looked up from germline, CDR1 is MNHEY and CDR2 is SVGEGT. After removal of 0 bases from V and 4 bases from J, the junction contained 8 bases not matched to a gene. The CDR3 reads CASSYSILQGGYEQYF. CDR3 in DNA: TGTGCCAGCAGTTACTCGATTTTACAGGGGGGATACGAGCAGTACTTC.

The V and J genes are TRBV11-2 and TRBJ1-4, with D possibly TRBD1 on 5 matching bases. Per germline, CDR1 SGHAT and CDR2 FQNNGV. The CDR3 consists of 15 residues. V lost 6 bases and J 5 bases, leaving 16 bases between the germline ends. CDR3 nucleotides: TGTGCCAGCAGAATCCCGGGGGTGGGGAATGAAAAACTGTTTTTT. Translation: CASRIPGVGNEKLFF.

The chain recombines TRBV14 with TRBJ2-1, with D perhaps matching TRBD2 (5 bases). This CDR3 region has 15 residues. Trimming took 6 bases from V and 4 from J, leaving 16 bases between them. CDR1 and CDR2 (germline): SGHDN, FVKESK. In DNA, the CDR3 is TGTGCCAGCAGACCACTAGGTTCCACTTACAATGAGCAGTTCTTC. This translates into CASRPLGSTYNEQFF.

The rearrangement links TRBV18 to TRBJ2-3; TRBD1 agrees at 9 bases. V was pared by 3 bases and J by 0 bases, with 1 base of the junction left unmatched. This CDR3 is built from 15 residues. The germline V gene has CDR1 KGHSH and CDR2 LQKENI. CDR3 DNA sequence: TGTGCCAGCTCACCGGACAGGGGAAGCACAGATACGCAGTATTTT. Translated, it gives CASSPDRGSTDTQYF.